This T cell receptor (beta chain) is from a study of blood T cells in healthy people across ages. Study results and limitations: Comparison with aged donors showed that long-lived donors had more naive CD4+ cells and higher diversity.

For this clonotype: The antigen remains unidentified.

Sample-barcoded 5' priming and a J-beta primer mix drove a second PCR of roughly 6 to 12 cycles. TCRdb redid the calling of the 5' RACE reads with MiXCR, one entry per CDR3 protein. The sample has some 800,000 distinct CDR3 sequences, approximately 48% seen once; the top ten hold about 19%. This receptor was identified in a man between 60 and 75 years old in good health. The material sequenced was blood.

CDR3 loop: CSVKTASMNTEAFF. DNA of the CDR3: TGCAGCGTTAAGACAGCGTCCATGAACACTGAAGCTTTCTTT. This chain uses TRBV29-1 with TRBJ1-1, with D possibly matching TRBD1 (5 bases). V was trimmed by 5 bases and J by 0 bases, leaving 13 bases between them. This CDR3 spans 14 amino acids. Per the germline V gene, CDR1 is SQVTM and CDR2 is ANQGSEA.